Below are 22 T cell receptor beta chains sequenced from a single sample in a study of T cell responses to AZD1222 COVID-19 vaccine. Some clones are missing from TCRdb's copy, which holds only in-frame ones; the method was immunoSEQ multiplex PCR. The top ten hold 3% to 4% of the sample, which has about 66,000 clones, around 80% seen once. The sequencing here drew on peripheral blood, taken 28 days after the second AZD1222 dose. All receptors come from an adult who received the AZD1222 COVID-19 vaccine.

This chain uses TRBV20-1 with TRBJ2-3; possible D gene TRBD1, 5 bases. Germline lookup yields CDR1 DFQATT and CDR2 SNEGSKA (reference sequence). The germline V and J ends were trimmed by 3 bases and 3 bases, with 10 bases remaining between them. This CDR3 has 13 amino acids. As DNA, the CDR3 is TGCAGTGCTAGTGTGGCAGGGACAGATACGCAGTATTTT. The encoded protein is CSASVAGTDTQYF.

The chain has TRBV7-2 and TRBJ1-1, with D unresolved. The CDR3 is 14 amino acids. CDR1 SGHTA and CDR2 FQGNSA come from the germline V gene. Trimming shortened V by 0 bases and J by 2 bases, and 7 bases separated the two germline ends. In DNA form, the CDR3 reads TGTGCCAGCAGCTTAGCCAGGATTAACACTGAAGCTTTCTTT. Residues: CASSLARINTEAFF. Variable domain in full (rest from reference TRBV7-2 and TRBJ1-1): GAGVSQSPSNKVTEKGKDVELRCDPISGHTALYWYRQSLGQGLEFLIYFQGNSAPDKSGLPSDRFSAERTGGSVSTLTIQRTQQEDSAVYLCASSLARINTEAFFGQGTRLTVV.

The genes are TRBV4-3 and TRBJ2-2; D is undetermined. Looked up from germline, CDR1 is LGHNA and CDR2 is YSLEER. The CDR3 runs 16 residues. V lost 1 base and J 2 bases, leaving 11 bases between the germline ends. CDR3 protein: CASSQAGGRNTGELFF. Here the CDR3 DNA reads TGCGCCAGCAGCCAAGCGGGCGGCCGAAACACCGGGGAGCTGTTTTTT.

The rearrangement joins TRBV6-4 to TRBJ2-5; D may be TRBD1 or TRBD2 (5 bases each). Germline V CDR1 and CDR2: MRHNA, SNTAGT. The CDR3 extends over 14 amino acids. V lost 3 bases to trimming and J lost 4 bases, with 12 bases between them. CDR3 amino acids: CASSEDWGSETQYF. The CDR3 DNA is TGTGCCAGCAGTGAGGATTGGGGGTCAGAGACCCAGTACTTC.

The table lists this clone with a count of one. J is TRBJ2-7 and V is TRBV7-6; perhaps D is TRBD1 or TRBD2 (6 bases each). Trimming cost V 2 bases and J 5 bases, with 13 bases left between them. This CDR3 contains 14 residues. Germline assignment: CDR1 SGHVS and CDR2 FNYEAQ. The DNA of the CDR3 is TGTGCCAGCAGCTTAAGGTACAGGGAGGACGAGCAGTACTTC. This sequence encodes CASSLRYREDEQYF.

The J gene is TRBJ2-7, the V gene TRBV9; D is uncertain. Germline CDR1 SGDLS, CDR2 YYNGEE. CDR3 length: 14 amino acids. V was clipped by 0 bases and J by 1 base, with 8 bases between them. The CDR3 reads CASSVEGGSYEQYF. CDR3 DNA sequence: TGTGCCAGCAGCGTAGAGGGTGGATCCTACGAGCAGTACTTC.

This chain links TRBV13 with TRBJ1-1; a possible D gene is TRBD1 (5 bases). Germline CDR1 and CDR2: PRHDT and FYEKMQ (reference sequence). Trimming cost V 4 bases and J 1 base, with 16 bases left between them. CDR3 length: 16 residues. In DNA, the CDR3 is TGTGCCAGCAGCTACCATCCCGGGACGGGGAACACTGAAGCTTTCTTT. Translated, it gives CASSYHPGTGNTEAFF.

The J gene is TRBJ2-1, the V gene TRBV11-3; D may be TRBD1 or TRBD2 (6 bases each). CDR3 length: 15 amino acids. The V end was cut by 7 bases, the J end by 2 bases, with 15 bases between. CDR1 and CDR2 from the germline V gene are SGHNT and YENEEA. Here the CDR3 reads CASTMEGGPYNEQFF. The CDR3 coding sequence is TGTGCCAGCACCATGGAGGGGGGCCCCTACAATGAGCAGTTCTTC.

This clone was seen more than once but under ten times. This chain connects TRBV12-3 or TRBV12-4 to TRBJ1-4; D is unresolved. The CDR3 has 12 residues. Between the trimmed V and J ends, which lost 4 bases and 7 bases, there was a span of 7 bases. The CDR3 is CASSYAGEKLFF. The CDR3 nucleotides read TGTGCCAGCAGTTATGCAGGTGAAAAACTGTTTTTT.

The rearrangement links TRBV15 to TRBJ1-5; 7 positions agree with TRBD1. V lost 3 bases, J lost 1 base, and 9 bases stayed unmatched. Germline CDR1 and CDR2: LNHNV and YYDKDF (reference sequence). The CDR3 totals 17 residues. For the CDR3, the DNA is TGTGCCACCAGCAGGGAAAGGGGGACAGCAAGCAATCAGCCCCAGCATTTT. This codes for CATSRERGTASNQPQHF.

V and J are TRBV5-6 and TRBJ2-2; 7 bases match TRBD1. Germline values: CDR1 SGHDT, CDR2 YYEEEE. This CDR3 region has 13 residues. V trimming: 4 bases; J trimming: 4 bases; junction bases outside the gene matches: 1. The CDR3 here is CASSRDSTGELFF. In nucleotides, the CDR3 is TGTGCCAGCAGCCGGGACAGCACCGGGGAGCTGTTTTTT.

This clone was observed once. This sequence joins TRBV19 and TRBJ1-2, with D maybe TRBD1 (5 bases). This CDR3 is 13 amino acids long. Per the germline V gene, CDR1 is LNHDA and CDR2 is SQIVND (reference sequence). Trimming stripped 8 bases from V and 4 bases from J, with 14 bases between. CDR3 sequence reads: CASLLRGGYGYTF. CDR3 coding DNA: TGTGCCAGTCTCCTCCGGGGCGGCTATGGCTACACCTTC.

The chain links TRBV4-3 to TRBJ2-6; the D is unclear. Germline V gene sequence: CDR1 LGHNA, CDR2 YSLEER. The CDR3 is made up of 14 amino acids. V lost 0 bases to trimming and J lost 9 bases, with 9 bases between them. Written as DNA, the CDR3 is TGCGCCAGCAGCCAAGATTGGAGAGACAACGTCCTGACTTTC. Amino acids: CASSQDWRDNVLTF.

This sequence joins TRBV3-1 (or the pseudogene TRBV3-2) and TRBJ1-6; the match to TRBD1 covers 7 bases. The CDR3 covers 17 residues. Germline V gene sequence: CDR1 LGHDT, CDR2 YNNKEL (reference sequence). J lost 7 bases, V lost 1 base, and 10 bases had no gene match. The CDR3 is CASSQVTTGEANSPLHF. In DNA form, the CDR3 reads TGTGCCAGCAGCCAAGTAACCACAGGGGAAGCCAATTCACCCCTCCACTTT.

The CDR3 coding sequence is TGCGCCAGCAGTCGAGGACTAGCGGGGGAAGAGACCCAGTACTTC. Residues: CASSRGLAGEETQYF. The chain combines TRBV5-1 with TRBJ2-5, with 13 bases aligning to TRBD2. From germline, CDR1 is SGHRS and CDR2 YFSETQ. The length of the CDR3 is 15 residues. V was pared by 5 bases and J by 3 bases, with 4 bases of the junction left unmatched.

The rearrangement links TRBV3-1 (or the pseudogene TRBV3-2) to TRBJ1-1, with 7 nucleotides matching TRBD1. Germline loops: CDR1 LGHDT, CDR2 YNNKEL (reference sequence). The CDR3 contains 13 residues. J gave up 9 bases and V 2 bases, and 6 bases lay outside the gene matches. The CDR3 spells CASSQRGTEQAFF. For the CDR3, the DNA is TGTGCCAGCAGCCAAAGAGGGACAGAACAAGCTTTCTTT.

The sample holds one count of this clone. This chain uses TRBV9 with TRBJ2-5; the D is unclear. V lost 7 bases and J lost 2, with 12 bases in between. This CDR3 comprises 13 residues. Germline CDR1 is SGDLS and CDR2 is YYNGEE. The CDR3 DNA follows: TGTGCCAGCGCCCTCAGACCTCAAGAGACCCAGTACTTC. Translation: CASALRPQETQYF.

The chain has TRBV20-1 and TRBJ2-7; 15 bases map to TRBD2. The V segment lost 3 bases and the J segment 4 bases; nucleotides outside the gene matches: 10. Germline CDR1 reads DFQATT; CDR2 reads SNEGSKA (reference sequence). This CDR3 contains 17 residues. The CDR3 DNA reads TGCAGTGCTAGTAGCCAGGGGACTAGCGGGGGGTGGTACGAGCAGTACTTC. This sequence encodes CSASSQGTSGGWYEQYF.

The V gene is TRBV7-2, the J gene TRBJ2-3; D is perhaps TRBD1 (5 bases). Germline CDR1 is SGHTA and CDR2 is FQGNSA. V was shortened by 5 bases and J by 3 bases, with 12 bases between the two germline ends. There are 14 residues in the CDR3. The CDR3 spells CASSVGHSTDTQYF. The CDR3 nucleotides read TGTGCCAGCAGCGTTGGACACAGTACAGATACGCAGTATTTT.

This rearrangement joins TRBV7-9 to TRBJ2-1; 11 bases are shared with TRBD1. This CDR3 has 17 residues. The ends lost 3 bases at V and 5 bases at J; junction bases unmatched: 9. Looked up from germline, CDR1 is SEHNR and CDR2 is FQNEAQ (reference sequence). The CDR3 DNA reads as TGTGCCAGCAGCTTCGTTGGCGGGACAGGGGGGAACAATGAGCAGTTCTTC. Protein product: CASSFVGGTGGNNEQFF.

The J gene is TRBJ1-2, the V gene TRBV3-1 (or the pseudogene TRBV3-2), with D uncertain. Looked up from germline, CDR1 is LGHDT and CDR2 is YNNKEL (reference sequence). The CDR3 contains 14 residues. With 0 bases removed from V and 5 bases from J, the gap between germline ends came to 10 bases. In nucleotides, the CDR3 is TGTGCCAGCAGCCAAGAATTCGAGGCTTATGGCTACACCTTC. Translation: CASSQEFEAYGYTF.

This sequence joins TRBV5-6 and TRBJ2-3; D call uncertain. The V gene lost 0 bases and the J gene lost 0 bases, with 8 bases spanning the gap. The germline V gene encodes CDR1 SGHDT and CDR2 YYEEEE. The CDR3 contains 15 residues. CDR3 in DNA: TGTGCCAGCAGCTTGGGGGCTACTAGCACAGATACGCAGTATTTT. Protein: CASSLGATSTDTQYF.